This TCR beta chain derives from a study of CD8 T cells in ankylosing spondylitis. Findings and limits, study-wide: About 8 highly homologous variants made up a TCR beta motif that seemed to typify ankylosing spondylitis blood. Reports of some motif variants in reactive arthritis synovial fluid and blood predate this one. Reports say disease-linked clones showed up significantly more in matched ankylosing spondylitis synovial fluid. Disease-linked clones bore a CD8+ phenotype, appearing relatively rarely in peripheral blood.

Ten or more counts support this clonotype. Antigen unknown. CDR1 is LGHNA and CDR2 is YSLEER in the germline V gene. The V and J ends lost 0 bases and 2 bases respectively, with 10 bases between them. The CDR3 covers 15 residues. As the method for making TCR beta libraries, quantitative 5'-RACE with molecular barcodes was used. MiXCR, applied by TCRdb to the 5' RACE reads, yields one record per CDR3 protein. Among 700,000 to 850,000 distinct CDR3 sequences, roughly 12% were seen once, and the ten largest hold approximately 0.46%. J is TRBJ2-5 and V is TRBV4-3; D not certain. This TCR was recovered from a male donor with ankylosing spondylitis. The specimen sequenced was blood, either unsorted or a sorted T cell fraction (not recorded which). The CDR3 bases are TGCGCCAGCAGCCAAGAACAAAAGGAGCAAGAGACCCAGTACTTC. This translates into CASSQEQKEQETQYF.